This entry is about one T cell receptor (beta chain). What it binds is unknown. The germline gene is not matched at one end of the junction; a read error may be the cause. The entry originates in a study of blood T cells in healthy people across ages. Study as a whole: Capturing about one barcoded beta molecule per two T cells was achieved by template switching.

Whenever a sample was processed, at least 7 million PBMCs were isolated. Combining a sample-barcoded 5' primer with a J-beta primer mix, a second PCR ran for about 7 to 11 cycles. TCRdb reprocessed the 5' RACE reads via MiXCR and lists one record per CDR3 protein. This repertoire shows approximately 350,000 distinct CDR3 sequences, about half found once; its top ten account for 51%. Findings of the study overall: Significant beta diversity loss was already apparent by age approximately 38, declining roughly linearly.

Sequenced sample: blood. The receptor was isolated from a man aged 55-75 years in good health.

CDR3 sequence (DNA): TGTGCCAGCAGCCGGCGACAGGGGGGCTATAGCTACACCTTC. Protein: CASSRRQGGYSYTF. The chain combines TRBV5-6 with TRBJ1-2; 9 bases agree with TRBD1. This CDR3 comprises 14 residues. CDR1 SGHDT and CDR2 YYEEEE come from the germline V gene.